Following are 9 T cell receptor beta chains from one sample sequenced in a study of T cells after yellow fever vaccination. TCRdb re-called the 5' RACE reads with MiXCR, one entry per CDR3 protein. The repertoire consists of hundreds of thousands of distinct CDR3 sequences, with over 5% occurring once and the leading ten covering 15%. Sequencing was performed on PBMCs, taken 5 days after the yellow fever booster vaccination. These receptors all come from a man aged 30 to 39 who received the YFV17D yellow fever vaccine.

There are many counts of this clonotype. V is TRBV5-1 and J is TRBJ2-1, with TRBD1 matching 7 bases. J lost 15 bases, V lost 2 bases, and 8 bases had no gene match. CDR3 length: 12 amino acids. Germline CDR1 and CDR2: SGHRS and YFSETQ. CDR3 sequence reads: CASSFEGGPWFF. DNA for the CDR3: TGCGCCAGCAGCTTTGAAGGGGGCCCATGGTTCTTC.

This clonotype was seen a few times. The chain joins TRBV2 to TRBJ2-1; 14 bases map to TRBD2. J was trimmed by 3 bases and V by 8 bases; bases with no gene match: 6. Germline assignment: CDR1 SNHLY and CDR2 FYNNEI. The CDR3 spans 16 residues. Written as DNA, the CDR3 is TGTGCCAGCTCGACTAGCGGGAGGGCAGGCTACAATGAGCAGTTCTTC. Its translation is CASSTSGRAGYNEQFF.

The chain carries TRBV20-1 and TRBJ1-4, with D perhaps matching TRBD1 (5 bases). V lost 6 bases and J 15 bases, leaving 17 bases between the germline ends. CDR3 length: 11 amino acids. Germline assignment: CDR1 DFQATT and CDR2 SNEGSKA (reference sequence). The CDR3 reads CSALRRDSLFF. The CDR3 coding sequence is TGCAGTGCCCTTCGCCGGGACTCATTGTTTTTT.

The gene calls are TRBV5-1 and TRBJ2-1; D ambiguous. The CDR3 has 14 residues. V was clipped by 4 bases and J by 8 bases, with 16 bases between them. Germline V gene data show CDR1 as SGHRS and CDR2 as YFSETQ. CDR3 loop: CASSTDALGYEQFF. CDR3 DNA sequence: TGCGCCAGCAGCACGGATGCCTTAGGCTATGAGCAGTTCTTC.

This clonotype has ten or more counts. The rearrangement joins TRBV5-1 to TRBJ2-1, with 14 bases aligning to TRBD2. The germline gives CDR1 SGHRS, CDR2 YFSETQ. V was clipped by 4 bases and J by 8 bases; unmatched bases: 2. This CDR3 spans 14 amino acids. The CDR3 is CASSEGLAGDEQFF. CDR3 bases: TGCGCCAGCAGCGAGGGACTAGCGGGAGATGAGCAGTTCTTC.

The chain combines TRBV2 with TRBJ1-2; D is uncertain. CDR3 length: 14 amino acids. V shed 1 base and J shed 2 bases, with 8 bases lying between them. Germline CDR1 reads SNHLY; CDR2 reads FYNNEI. The chain's CDR3 is CASSEGQPNYGYTF. DNA for the CDR3: TGTGCCAGCAGTGAAGGCCAGCCCAACTATGGCTACACCTTC.

In its sample, this clonotype was seen many times. DNA of the CDR3: TGTGCCAGCAGCTTCGACCCCTACAATGAGCAGTTCTTC. This encodes CASSFDPYNEQFF. The V gene is TRBV7-9, the J gene TRBJ2-1, with D hard to call. This CDR3 spans 13 amino acids. Trimming shortened V by 3 bases and J by 2 bases, and 5 bases separated the two germline ends. Per germline, CDR1 SEHNR and CDR2 FQNEAQ (reference sequence).

There are many counts of this clonotype. The V gene is TRBV2, the J gene TRBJ2-4; perhaps TRBD2 as D (6 bases). Germline CDR1 and CDR2: SNHLY and FYNNEI. The CDR3 spans 15 residues. Trimming took 7 bases from V and 0 from J, leaving 13 bases between them. The CDR3 DNA is TGTGCCAGCAATGCAGGAGGGGTAGCCAAAAACATTCAGTACTTC. It codes for CASNAGGVAKNIQYF.

This clonotype was picked up a small number of times. The rearrangement links TRBV6-1 to TRBJ2-5; 7 bases line up with TRBD2. This CDR3 spans 14 amino acids. J was trimmed by 8 bases and V by 4 bases; bases with no gene match: 10. Germline V gene data show CDR1 as MNHNS and CDR2 as SASEGT. CDR3 in amino acids: CASSAGGSPGTQYF. In DNA, the CDR3 is TGTGCCAGCAGTGCCGGGGGGTCACCGGGAACCCAGTACTTC.